This TCR beta chain emerged from a study of T-cell reconstitution after alpha-beta-depleted transplantation in children. Points from the study as a whole: In patients about two months after transplant, alpha-beta T cells reportedly arose from several hundred expanded graft clones. A year had passed since transplant, and T-cell counts and diversity by then came mostly from newly produced T cells. Surviving recipient T cells and intrathymic progenitors accounted for some patients' high TCRbeta diversity at day 60.

Using unique molecular identifiers, the investigators prepared the TCRbeta library. MiXCR, run by TCRdb on the PCR reads, gives a single entry per CDR3 protein. The sample gives around 580,000 distinct CDR3 sequences, over 25% of which show up once; around 36% is in the top ten. The CDR3 loop spans 17 amino acids. V shed 1 base, J shed 2 bases, and the junction held 8 bases outside the gene matches. Germline lookup yields CDR1 MGHRA and CDR2 YSYEKL. This clonotype was seen a handful of times. The antigen remains undetermined. This chain uses TRBV4-1 with TRBJ2-1; TRBD2 matches at 7 bases. This material consisted of PBMCs, taken before TCRalphabeta/CD19-depleted stem cell transplant. The receptor comes from a boy in the first two years of life with Wiskott-Aldrich syndrome, due to receive a stem cell transplant. CDR3 DNA sequence: TGCGCCAGCAGCCAAGGAGGAGCGGGATTACCCTACAATGAGCAGTTCTTC. This codes for CASSQGGAGLPYNEQFF.